This T cell receptor (beta chain) appears in the sequencing data of a study of T cells in women clearing cervical HPV infection. Across the whole study: Controls gave blood once infection was undetectable; cases at lesion identification.

Germline values: CDR1 SEHNR, CDR2 FQNEAQ (reference sequence). The junction had 5 bases not matched to a gene; V was cut back by 3 bases and J by 4 bases. CDR3 length: 15 residues. Comment on this clone: The read terminates 3 residues ahead of where the CDR3 ends, so the germline J gene completes it.

Measured with immunoSEQ multiplex PCR; TCRdb has only the in-frame clones, and not every one. Across under 30,000 clones, the top ten clones capture 6.6% of the sample. The receptor's source is a woman aged 18 to 75 with a cervical HPV16 infection that either progressed to CIN3+ or cleared (not recorded which). Input material: blood buffy coat. This rearrangement joins TRBV7-9 to TRBJ2-5; 10 bases map to TRBD1. The sequenced CDR3 bases are TGTGCCAGCAGCTTGGGGACAGGGGTTATAGAGACC. Translated, it gives CASSLGTGVIET. The whole CDR3 protein is CASSLGTGVIETQYF.